This T cell receptor beta chain was sequenced during a study of EBV T-cell therapy then PD-1 blockade in nasopharyngeal carcinoma. Generated by immunoSEQ multiplex PCR, the TCRdb table keeps only in-frame clones and is missing some. The table lists roughly 21,000 clones, 84% of them singletons. The germline gives CDR1 MGHRA, CDR2 YSYEKL. The V end was cut by 1 base, the J end by 3 bases, with 13 bases between. The length of the CDR3 is 16 residues. Treatment given: AdE1-LMPpoly-expanded autologous EBV-specific T-cell therapy followed by anti-PD-1 nivolumab. Regarding this clone: No antigen is known for it.

The V call is TRBV4-1, the J call TRBJ2-1; TRBD1 or TRBD2 may be the D gene (5 bases each). The source material was CD8+ T cells from blood, sampled at day 61 from a patient whose treatment included autologous EBV-specific T cells and nivolumab. This TCR was sampled from a man aged 35-49 years with nasopharyngeal carcinoma. DNA of the CDR3: TGCGCCAGCAGCCAAGTGGGACGGAACCTCTACAATGAGCAGTTCTTC. Residues: CASSQVGRNLYNEQFF.